The 27 T cell receptor beta chains below come from one sample, sequenced in a study of T cells after posttransplantation cyclophosphamide. Libraries were prepared by immunoSEQ multiplex PCR; TCRdb keeps only in-frame clonotypes and omits some of them. This sample comprises about 12,000 clones, none seen once only. The sequenced sample consisted of PBMCs. Every receptor here comes from a woman aged 35 to 49 in good health, CMV-negative, and a related stem cell transplant donor.

This clone was observed many times. V and J are TRBV27 and TRBJ1-1; 7 bases agree with TRBD1. Germline CDR1 and CDR2: MNHEY and SMNVEV (reference sequence). This CDR3 is 14 amino acids long. J was trimmed by 1 base and V by 5 bases; bases with no gene match: 4. CDR3 sequence (DNA): TGTGCCAGCAGTAGCTGGACAGGGAACACTGAAGCTTTCTTT. Its translation is CASSSWTGNTEAFF.

Ten or more counts support this clone. The J gene is TRBJ1-1, the V gene TRBV7-2; 8 bases fit TRBD1. The CDR3 totals 15 residues. V trimming: 5 bases; J trimming: 1 base; junction bases outside the gene matches: 6. Germline-derived CDR1 and CDR2 are SGHTA and FQGNSA. The CDR3 DNA is TGTGCCAGCAGCCCAAGGACAGGGACGAACACTGAAGCTTTCTTT. Its translation: CASSPRTGTNTEAFF.

This clone has a count of ten or more. The CDR3 reads CASSFRVIDYGYTF. The CDR3 region has the DNA TGTGCCAGCAGTTTCAGGGTGATCGACTATGGCTACACCTTC. The chain links TRBV6-1 to TRBJ1-2; the D gene is possibly TRBD1 (5 bases). CDR1 and CDR2 from the germline V gene are MNHNS and SASEGT. CDR3 length: 14 residues. Trimming pared 5 bases from V and 3 bases from J, leaving 13 bases between.

This clone is deemed medium-sized. This chain links TRBV18 with TRBJ2-3; TRBD2 matches 10 bases. The CDR3 is made up of 14 amino acids. The germline gives CDR1 KGHSH, CDR2 LQKENI. V shed 6 bases and J 5 bases; nucleotides not matched to a gene: 5. CDR3 region: CASSGRLAGDTQYF. In DNA, the CDR3 is TGTGCCAGCTCGGGGAGACTAGCGGGAGATACGCAGTATTTT.

The table lists this clone with many counts. The chain uses TRBV19 and TRBJ2-1; the match to TRBD1 covers 9 bases. V dropped 0 bases and J dropped 1; count of bases not matched to a gene: 4. The germline CDR1 and CDR2 sequences are LNHDA and SQIVND (reference sequence). This CDR3 contains 17 residues. The CDR3, as DNA: TGTGCCAGTAGTATAGAAGGGGACAGGGCATCCTACAATGAGCAGTTCTTC. It is translated as CASSIEGDRASYNEQFF.

This clone was seen many times. This chain connects TRBV6-5 to TRBJ1-4; no reliable D call. The CDR3 runs 15 residues. Germline assignment: CDR1 MNHEY and CDR2 SVGAGI. V gave up 2 bases and J gave up 0 bases, with 7 bases separating them. The CDR3 nucleotides are TGTGCCAGCAGTTACGGTACAGCAACTAATGAAAAACTGTTTTTT. It translates to CASSYGTATNEKLFF.

This clone was observed many times. This chain uses TRBV7-8 with TRBJ2-1; 9 bases are shared with TRBD2. Trimming at V came to 5 bases and at J to 9 bases, leaving 8 bases not matched to a gene. CDR3 length: 14 amino acids. Germline lookup yields CDR1 SGHVS and CDR2 FQNEAQ. Here the CDR3 reads CASSGGTSSIEQFF. The CDR3 bases are TGTGCCAGCAGCGGCGGGACTAGCTCTATTGAGCAGTTCTTC.

This clone was seen a handful of times. The chain couples TRBV7-8 to TRBJ2-3; 11 nucleotides agree with TRBD2. This CDR3 spans 16 amino acids. CDR1 is SGHVS, CDR2 FQNEAQ, per germline. V was clipped by 2 bases and J by 4 bases; unmatched bases: 5. CDR3 protein: CASSLPPGLAADTQYF. CDR3 coding DNA: TGTGCCAGCAGCTTACCCCCGGGACTAGCGGCAGATACGCAGTATTTT.

This clone was counted ten times or more. This chain joins TRBV19 and TRBJ1-1, with a weak D call TRBD1 (5 bases). The V gene lost 7 bases and the J gene lost 4 bases, with 16 bases spanning the gap. Germline V gene data show CDR1 as LNHDA and CDR2 as SQIVND (reference sequence). The CDR3 has 14 residues. CDR3 bases: TGTGCCAGTATAAATCAGGGCCCTATCACTGAAGCTTTCTTT. Translated, it gives CASINQGPITEAFF.

The sample holds many counts of this clone. The chain uses TRBV9 and TRBJ2-6; 9 nucleotides agree with TRBD1. With 2 bases clipped from V and 4 bases from J, the junction kept 7 bases outside the gene matches. This CDR3 region has 17 residues. The germline V gene has CDR1 SGDLS and CDR2 YYNGEE. CDR3 amino acids: CASSVGQGLTGANVLTF. CDR3 nucleotide sequence: TGTGCCAGCAGCGTGGGACAGGGCTTAACGGGGGCCAACGTCCTGACTTTC.

About this clone: A single base separates this from a much larger clone, so it may be a read error. V is TRBV4-3 and J is TRBJ1-2; 7 nucleotides agree with TRBD1. The CDR3 runs to 15 residues. The trim removed 0 bases at V and 9 bases at J, leaving 10 bases unmatched. CDR1 LGHNA and CDR2 YSLEER come from the germline V gene. The DNA for the CDR3 is TGCGCCAGCAGCCAAGATCAACAGGGGTCTATACGCTACACCTTC. Residues: CASSQDQQGSIRYTF.

This clone was counted many times. J is TRBJ2-6 and V is TRBV5-3; tentative D call: TRBD2 (6 bases). TRBV5-3 is reported as an ORF; its role is uncertain. V was cut by 7 bases and J by 5 bases, with 13 bases left in between. The CDR3 extends over 14 amino acids. CDR3 coding DNA: TGTGCCAGATGGGGGGTTAGCTGGGCCAACGTCCTGACTTTC. Translation gives CARWGVSWANVLTF.

This clone was seen repeatedly, ten times or more. The V call is TRBV4-3, the J call TRBJ2-5; TRBD2 aligns across 7 bases. The CDR3 loop spans 15 amino acids. Germline V lookup: CDR1 LGHNA, CDR2 YSLEER. The V gene end was trimmed by 3 bases and the J gene end by 5 bases; junction bases not matched to a gene: 9. In nucleotides, the CDR3 is TGCGCCAGCAGCCAGTCCGCGGGGGAAGGGGAGACCCAGTACTTC. Translation: CASSQSAGEGETQYF.

This clone was seen only a few times. V and J are TRBV18 and TRBJ2-5, with D possibly TRBD2 on 7 matching bases. The germline V and J ends were trimmed by 0 bases and 4 bases, with 15 bases remaining between them. CDR3 length: 16 amino acids. Germline V lookup: CDR1 KGHSH, CDR2 LQKENI. The CDR3 region has the DNA TGTGCCAGCTCACCACCGTACCCGGGGGGCCGAGAGACCCAGTACTTC. Translation: CASSPPYPGGRETQYF.

This clone was seen many times. The rearrangement links TRBV7-9 to TRBJ2-1; no reliable D call. The CDR3 totals 11 residues. V dropped 0 bases and J dropped 8 bases, with 2 bases sitting between them. The V gene's germline CDR1 is SEHNR and CDR2 FQNEAQ (reference sequence). The CDR3 sequence is CASSLADEQFF. The CDR3 DNA reads TGTGCCAGCAGCTTAGCCGATGAGCAGTTCTTC.

In its sample, this clone was seen many times. This chain uses TRBV6-2 or TRBV6-3 with TRBJ2-3; 9 nucleotides match TRBD2. Germline trimming cut 6 bases from V and 5 bases from J; bases unmatched to any gene: 6. Germline V gene sequence: CDR1 MNHEY, CDR2 SVGEGT. This CDR3 region has 14 residues. CDR3 nucleotide sequence: TGTGCCAGCAGGGTAGCGGGAGTCAGAGATACGCAGTATTTT. This encodes CASRVAGVRDTQYF.

A few counts support this clone. The rearrangement joins TRBV9 to TRBJ1-2; a possible D gene is TRBD1 (6 bases). The CDR3 is 14 amino acids. Germline values: CDR1 SGDLS, CDR2 YYNGEE. The ends were cut back, 0 bases at V and 1 base at J, with 7 bases in the middle. CDR3 region: CASSVAGVNYGYTF. CDR3 sequence (DNA): TGTGCCAGCAGCGTAGCAGGGGTTAACTATGGCTACACCTTC.

This clone showed up many times. The V call is TRBV7-3, the J call TRBJ2-2; the D is unclear. In germline, CDR1 is SGHTA, CDR2 FQGTGA. The CDR3 totals 13 residues. V lost 0 bases to trimming and J lost 7 bases, with 6 bases between them. CDR3 amino acids: CASSLTGDGELFF. The CDR3 nucleotides read TGTGCCAGCAGCTTAACGGGCGACGGGGAGCTGTTTTTT.

This clone has more than one count but fewer than ten. This rearrangement joins TRBV11-2 to TRBJ2-2; TRBD2 might be the D (7 bases). The V gene's germline CDR1 is SGHAT and CDR2 FQNNGV. This CDR3 contains 16 residues. V lost 10 bases and J lost 1, with 19 bases in between. The CDR3 nucleotides read TGTGCCACCCTAAATTTAGGGGGGGAGAACACCGGGGAGCTGTTTTTT. Protein sequence: CATLNLGGENTGELFF.

V and J are TRBV29-1 and TRBJ2-1; 12 nucleotides line up with TRBD2. The CDR3 runs to 14 residues. The V gene end was trimmed by 6 bases and the J gene end by 7 bases; junction bases not matched to a gene: 7. CDR1 and CDR2 (germline): SQVTM, ANQGSEA. This CDR3 reads CSVPRTSGDNEQFF. In DNA form, the CDR3 reads TGCAGCGTCCCTCGGACTAGCGGGGATAATGAGCAGTTCTTC.

At least ten counts were recorded for this clone. The chain employs TRBV4-3 and TRBJ2-1, with D unclear. The CDR3 is 13 residues long. CDR1 and CDR2 from the germline V gene are LGHNA and YSLEER. The V end lost 0 bases, the J end lost 6 bases, and 6 bases lay between the germline ends. The chain's CDR3 is CASSQERSNEQFF. Written as DNA, the CDR3 is TGCGCCAGCAGCCAAGAGCGGTCCAATGAGCAGTTCTTC.

This clone occurred many times. The chain couples TRBV5-1 to TRBJ2-5; tentatively, D is TRBD2 (7 bases). Germline V gene lookup returns CDR1 SGHRS and CDR2 YFSETQ. Trimming pared 7 bases from V and 1 base from J, leaving 8 bases between. The CDR3 has 12 amino acids. The CDR3 region is CASRGAQETQYF. The DNA of the CDR3 is TGCGCCAGCCGGGGGGCCCAAGAGACCCAGTACTTC.

This clone was observed a handful of times. The V gene is TRBV6-2 or TRBV6-3, the J gene TRBJ2-5, with D maybe TRBD1 (6 bases). This CDR3 region has 15 residues. The ends were cut back, 3 bases at V and 2 bases at J, with 13 bases in the middle. Germline CDR1 MNHEY, CDR2 SVGEGT. CDR3 DNA: TGTGCCAGCAGTTATTTCGGGACACCACAAGAGACCCAGTACTTC. The encoded protein is CASSYFGTPQETQYF.

Ten or more counts support this clone. V gene TRBV30 combines with J gene TRBJ1-5, with D possibly matching TRBD1 (5 bases). The CDR3 runs to 13 residues. Trimming left V 6 bases short and J 11 bases short, with 20 bases between. Germline CDR1 GTSNPN, CDR2 SVGIG (reference sequence). The DNA for the CDR3 is TGTGCCTGCGTTAAGACAGCGGGAGGGGCCCAGCATTTT. Protein: CACVKTAGGAQHF.

This clone was counted many times. The chain joins TRBV18 to TRBJ2-5; 7 nucleotides align to TRBD2. The germline gives CDR1 KGHSH, CDR2 LQKENI. Losses at the gene ends were 2 bases for V and 6 bases for J; bases not matched to a gene: 12. This CDR3 region has 16 residues. CDR3 bases: TGTGCCAGCTCACCAGAACTCTTACTAGCGAAAAAGACCCAGTACTTC. Translation: CASSPELLLAKKTQYF.

This clone was recorded at least ten times. This chain links TRBV6-5 with TRBJ1-1, with TRBD1 matching over 7 bases. Per germline, CDR1 MNHEY and CDR2 SVGAGI. The junction had 6 bases not matched to a gene; V was cut back by 2 bases and J by 0 bases. CDR3 length equals 16 residues. In nucleotides, the CDR3 is TGTGCCAGCAGTTACGGGACAGATAACGTGAACACTGAAGCTTTCTTT. Its translation: CASSYGTDNVNTEAFF.

This clone was seen at least ten times. This sequence joins TRBV28 and TRBJ2-7; tentative D call: TRBD2 (5 bases). Trimming pared 5 bases from V and 6 bases from J, leaving 14 bases between. Per germline, CDR1 MDHEN and CDR2 SYDVKM. The CDR3 consists of 13 residues. CDR3 coding DNA: TGTGCCAGCAGTCCCGGGAACGGGGTCGAGCAGTACTTC. The encoded protein is CASSPGNGVEQYF.